One sample yielded the 11 T cell receptor beta chains listed below, sequenced in a study of blood T cells in healthy people across ages. PCR was performed a second time for roughly 7 to 11 cycles using a sample-barcoded 5' primer and a J-beta primer mix. Using its own MiXCR run on the 5' RACE reads, TCRdb lists one record per CDR3 protein. The sample comprises hundreds of thousands of distinct CDR3 sequences, roughly 44% of which are singletons, and about 19% rests with the top ten. Sample: blood. The receptors derive from a man aged 60 to 69 in good health.

The rearrangement links TRBV20-1 to TRBJ2-7; 13 bases are a match to TRBD2. The J call may be wrong; the DNA end is better matched by TRBJ2-5. The CDR3 consists of 18 residues. In germline, CDR1 is DFQATT, CDR2 SNEGSKA (reference sequence). CDR3 in DNA: TGCAGTGCTAACGGACTAGCGGGGGCCTCCAGGTTTGCAGGGACCCAGTACTTC. It specifies CSANGLAGASRFAGTQYF.

This rearrangement joins TRBV9 to TRBJ1-4, with D perhaps matching TRBD1 (5 bases). CDR3 length equals 17 residues. Germline V lookup: CDR1 SGDLS, CDR2 YYNGEE. V was shortened by 4 bases and J by 0 bases, with 16 bases between the two germline ends. In DNA form, the CDR3 reads TGTGCCAGCAGCCCACTTGCTTCAGGGACAACTAATGAAAAACTGTTTTTT. Translating it yields CASSPLASGTTNEKLFF.

The rearrangement uses TRBV30 and TRBJ2-1; TRBD2 aligns across 9 bases. The DNA end is a closer match to TRBJ2-7, so the J assignment may be wrong. Germline V gene data show CDR1 as GTSNPN and CDR2 as SVGIG (reference sequence). The CDR3 contains 16 residues. Written as DNA, the CDR3 is TGTGCCTGGGCCCCCTTTGCGGGGGGGATCTACAATGAGCAGTACTTC. Translating gives CAWAPFAGGIYNEQYF.

The CDR3 here is CASSYSNVVRRSYNEQFF. The CDR3 DNA reads as TGTGCCAGCAGTTACTCGAACGTCGTGCGACGCTCCTACAATGAGCAGTTCTTC. The J gene is TRBJ2-1, the V gene TRBV6-5; D is unclear. The CDR3 spans 18 residues. The V end lost 0 bases, the J end lost 0 bases, and 15 bases lay between the germline ends. CDR1 and CDR2 from the germline V gene are MNHEY and SVGAGI.

This clonotype came up once. The chain carries TRBV20-1 and TRBJ2-3; 7 nucleotides match TRBD1. The CDR3 covers 16 residues. Unmatched junction bases numbered 9, after V lost 3 bases and J lost 0 bases. Germline CDR1 reads DFQATT; CDR2 reads SNEGSKA (reference sequence). This chain's CDR3 is CSARKPGQSSTDTQYF. The CDR3 DNA follows: TGCAGTGCTAGGAAACCGGGACAGTCTAGCACAGATACGCAGTATTTT.

This rearrangement joins TRBV6-2 or TRBV6-3 to TRBJ2-4; D unresolved. Trimming removed 6 bases from V and 8 bases from J, with 11 bases in between. The CDR3 consists of 12 residues. Looked up from germline, CDR1 is MNHEY and CDR2 is SVGEGT. The CDR3 region has the DNA TGTGCCAGCAGCCTTTCACGGGACATTCAGTACTTC. Translating it yields CASSLSRDIQYF.

This rearrangement joins TRBV28 to TRBJ2-1, with 7 bases identical to TRBD1. Germline loops: CDR1 MDHEN, CDR2 SYDVKM. The CDR3 sequence is 14 residues long. V lost 5 bases and J lost 3; bases outside the gene matches: 4. The CDR3 DNA follows: TGTGCCAGCAGTATCCGGGACAGCTACAATGAGCAGTTCTTC. The encoded protein is CASSIRDSYNEQFF.

The rearrangement joins TRBV6-1 to TRBJ2-1; TRBD1 is a possible D gene (5 bases). The CDR3 is 13 amino acids. Germline loops: CDR1 MNHNS, CDR2 SASEGT. Trimming pared 2 bases from V and 9 bases from J, leaving 11 bases between. The CDR3 here is CASSEYGACEQFF. In DNA form, the CDR3 reads TGTGCCAGCAGTGAATATGGGGCGTGTGAGCAGTTCTTC.

The V and J genes are TRBV9 and TRBJ1-2; 7 nucleotides align to TRBD1. Germline CDR1 SGDLS, CDR2 YYNGEE. V lost 3 bases, J lost 5 bases, and 4 bases stayed unmatched. The CDR3 contains 13 residues. In DNA form, the CDR3 reads TGTGCCAGCAGCGGCCCACAGGGGTATGGCTACACCTTC. It codes for CASSGPQGYGYTF.

V is TRBV27 and J is TRBJ2-1; 7 bases align to TRBD1. The J segment lost 13 bases and the V segment lost 4 bases, leaving 13 bases of the junction unmatched. The CDR3 is 14 amino acids. The V gene's germline CDR1 is MNHEY and CDR2 SMNVEV (reference sequence). Here the CDR3 DNA reads TGTGCCAGCAGTTACAGGGGCGGACAAGAGACCCAGTTCTTC. Translation: CASSYRGGQETQFF.

As DNA, the CDR3 is TGTGCCATCAGCGCTCCAAACAGGGGGTCTGGTGGCTACACCTTC. Translation: CAISAPNRGSGGYTF. V and J are TRBV10-3 and TRBJ1-2, with 8 positions matching TRBD1. V lost 6 bases, J lost 7 bases, and 13 bases stayed unmatched. Germline V gives CDR1 ENHRY, CDR2 SYGVKD. The CDR3 has 15 residues.